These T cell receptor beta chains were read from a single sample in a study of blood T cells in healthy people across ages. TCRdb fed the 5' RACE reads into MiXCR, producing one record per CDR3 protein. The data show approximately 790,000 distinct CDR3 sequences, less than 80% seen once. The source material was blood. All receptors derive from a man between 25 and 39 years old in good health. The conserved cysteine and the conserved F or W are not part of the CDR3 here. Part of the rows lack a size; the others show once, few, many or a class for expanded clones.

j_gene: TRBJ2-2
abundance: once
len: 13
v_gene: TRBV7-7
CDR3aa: ASSLASGYTGELF

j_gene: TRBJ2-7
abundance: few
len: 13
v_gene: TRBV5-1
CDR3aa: ASSPTGTSDYEQY

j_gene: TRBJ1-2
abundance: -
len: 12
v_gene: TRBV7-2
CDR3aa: TSSLAKTGKGYT

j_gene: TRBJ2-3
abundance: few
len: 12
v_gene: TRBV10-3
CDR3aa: AIRPGLHTDTQY

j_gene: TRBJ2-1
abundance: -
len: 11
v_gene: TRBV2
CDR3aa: ASSGAALNEQF

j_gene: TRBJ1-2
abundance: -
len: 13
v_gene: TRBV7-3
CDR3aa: ASSLTGQSNYGYT

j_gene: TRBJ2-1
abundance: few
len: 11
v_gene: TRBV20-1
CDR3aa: SAPIGLYNEQF

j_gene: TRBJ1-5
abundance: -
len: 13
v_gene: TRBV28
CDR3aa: ASSQDILSNQPQH

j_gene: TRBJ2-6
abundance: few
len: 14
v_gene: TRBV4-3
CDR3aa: ASSQTGSPGANVLT

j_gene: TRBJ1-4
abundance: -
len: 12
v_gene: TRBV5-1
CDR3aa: ASRHTGTDEKLF

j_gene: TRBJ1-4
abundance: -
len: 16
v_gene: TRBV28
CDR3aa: ASSFRRPLMGPNEKLF

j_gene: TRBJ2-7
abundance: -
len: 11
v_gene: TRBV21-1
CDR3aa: ASNSSGSYEQY

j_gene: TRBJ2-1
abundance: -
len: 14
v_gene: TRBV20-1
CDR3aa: SADLTSGGAGFEQF

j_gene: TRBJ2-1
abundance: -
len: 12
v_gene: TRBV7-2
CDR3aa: ASSLQGIAHEQL

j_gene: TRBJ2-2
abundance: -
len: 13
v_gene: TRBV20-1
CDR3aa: SARDRDRNTGELF

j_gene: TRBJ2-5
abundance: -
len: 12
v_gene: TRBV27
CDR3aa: ASSPQGAVETQY

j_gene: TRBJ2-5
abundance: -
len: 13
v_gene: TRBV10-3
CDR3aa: AISELAGAQETQY

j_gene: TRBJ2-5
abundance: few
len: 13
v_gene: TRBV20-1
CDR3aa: SARDLGLFRETQY

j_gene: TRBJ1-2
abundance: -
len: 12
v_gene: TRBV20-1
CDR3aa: SASQGLIGNGYT

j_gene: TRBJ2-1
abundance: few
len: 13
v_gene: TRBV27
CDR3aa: ASSLSPGGQAEQF

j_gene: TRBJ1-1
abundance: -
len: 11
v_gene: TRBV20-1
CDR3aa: SARRGFVTEAF

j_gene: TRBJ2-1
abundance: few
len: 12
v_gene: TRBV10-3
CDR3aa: AMRGATSNNEQF

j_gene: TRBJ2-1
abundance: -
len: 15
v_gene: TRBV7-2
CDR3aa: ASSLSLAGGNYNEQF

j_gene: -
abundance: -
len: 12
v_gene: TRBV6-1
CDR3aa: ASSERTESYEQY

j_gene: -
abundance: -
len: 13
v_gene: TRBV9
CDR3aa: ASSRGGTAVNEQF

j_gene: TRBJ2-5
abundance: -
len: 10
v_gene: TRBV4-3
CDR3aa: ASSQIGNEQY

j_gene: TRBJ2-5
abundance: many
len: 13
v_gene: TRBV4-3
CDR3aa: ASSQGRGGAETQY

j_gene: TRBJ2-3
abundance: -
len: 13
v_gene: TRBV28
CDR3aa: ASSSFEGFTDTQY

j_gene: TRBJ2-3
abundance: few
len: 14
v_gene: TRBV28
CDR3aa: ASSSGQGGSTDTQY

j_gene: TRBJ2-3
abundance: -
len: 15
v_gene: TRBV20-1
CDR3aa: SARGGLGGDVTDTQY

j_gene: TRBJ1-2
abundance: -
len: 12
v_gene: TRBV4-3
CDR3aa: ASSTGQGGYGYT

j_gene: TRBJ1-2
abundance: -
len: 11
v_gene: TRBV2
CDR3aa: ASSRGRAYGYT

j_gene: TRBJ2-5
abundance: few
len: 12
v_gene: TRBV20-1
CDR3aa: SARGGQTQETQY

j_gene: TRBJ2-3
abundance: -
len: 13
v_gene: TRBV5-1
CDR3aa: ASSLDVLSTDTQY

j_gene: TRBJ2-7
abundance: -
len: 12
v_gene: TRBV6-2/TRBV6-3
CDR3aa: ASSSTLQGYEQY

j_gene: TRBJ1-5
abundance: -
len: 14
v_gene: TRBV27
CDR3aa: ANSLLAGGNNQPQH

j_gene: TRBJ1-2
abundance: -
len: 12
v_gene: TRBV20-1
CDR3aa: SARDPGESYGYT

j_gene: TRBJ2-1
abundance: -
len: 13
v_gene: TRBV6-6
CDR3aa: ASSPGDRPPREQF

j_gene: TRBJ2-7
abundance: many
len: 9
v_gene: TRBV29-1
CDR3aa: SVVSGYEQY

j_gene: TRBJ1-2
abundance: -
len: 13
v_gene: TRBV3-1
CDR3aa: ASSQENGIYYGYT

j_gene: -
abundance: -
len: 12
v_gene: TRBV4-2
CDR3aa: ASGPGLTGYEQY

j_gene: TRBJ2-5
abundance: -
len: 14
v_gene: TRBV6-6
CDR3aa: ASSGRTRGVEETQY